These 27 T cell receptor beta chains came from one sample sequenced in a study of blood T cell repertoires in COVID-19. Sequencing used immunoSEQ multiplex PCR; TCRdb keeps in-frame clones, though not all of them. The profile covers more than 95,000 clones, with around nine tenths appearing a single time and 1% to 1.5% taken by the ten largest. Sequencing was done on a sample of peripheral blood. These receptors all stem from a woman of 80 years or more with acute or convalescent COVID-19.

This clone was counted a few times. V and J are TRBV7-2 and TRBJ2-3; a weak D match, TRBD2 (6 bases). From germline, CDR1 is SGHTA and CDR2 FQGNSA. V lost 5 bases to trimming and J lost 0 bases, with 15 bases between them. This CDR3 comprises 16 residues. Written as DNA, the CDR3 is TGTGCCAGCAGCCAGAGGGGCGGGGCTAGCACAGATACGCAGTATTTT. It specifies CASSQRGGASTDTQYF.

CDR3 sequence: CASSGLRRAQYF. The CDR3 coding sequence is TGTGCCAGCAGTGGACTGCGTCGTGCCCAGTACTTC. This chain joins TRBV25-1 and TRBJ2-5; no reliable D call. Trimming stripped 4 bases from V and 9 bases from J, with 12 bases between. The CDR3 is 12 amino acids. Germline assignment: CDR1 MGHDK and CDR2 SYGVNS.

V usage is TRBV5-1 and J usage is TRBJ2-4; a weak D match, TRBD1 (6 bases). CDR1 is SGHRS, CDR2 YFSETQ, per germline. The CDR3 sequence is 13 residues long. Trimming took 0 bases from V and 16 from J, leaving 17 bases between them. The CDR3 DNA sequence: TGCGCCAGCAGCTTGGCTTACGCAGGACAGCAATACTTC. Residues: CASSLAYAGQQYF.

The chain employs TRBV13 and TRBJ2-7, with D uncertain. Trimming took off 5 bases at V and 5 bases at J, with 10 bases between the two ends. The germline CDR1 and CDR2 sequences are PRHDT and FYEKMQ (reference sequence). The CDR3 totals 12 residues. The CDR3 region has the DNA TGTGCCAGCAGCCGGCCTAGTCACGAGCAGTACTTC. Amino acid sequence: CASSRPSHEQYF.

The V and J genes are TRBV5-8 and TRBJ1-4, with D maybe TRBD1 (6 bases). The CDR3 covers 13 residues. Trimming removed 2 bases from V and 6 bases from J, with 8 bases in between. Per germline, CDR1 SGHTS and CDR2 YDEGEE. The CDR3 is CASSLRTDEKLFF. CDR3 in DNA: TGTGCCAGCAGCTTACGGACAGATGAAAAACTGTTTTTT.

This clone was seen just once. The chain recombines TRBV5-4 with TRBJ2-6; the D is unclear. In germline, CDR1 is SGHNT, CDR2 YYREEE (reference sequence). The CDR3 sequence is 14 residues long. Deletions cut 4 bases from V and 1 base from J, with 6 bases between. In DNA form, the CDR3 reads TGTGCCAGCAGCCGTACTTCTGGGGCCAACGTCCTGACTTTC. Translated, it gives CASSRTSGANVLTF.

The J gene is TRBJ1-2, the V gene TRBV6-2 or TRBV6-3; the D is unclear. CDR3 length: 14 residues. Trimming removed 6 bases from V and 6 bases from J, with 17 bases in between. Germline lookup yields CDR1 MNHEY and CDR2 SVGEGT. The CDR3 bases are TGTGCCAGCAGCAATACGGGAGCTCTCGATGGCTACACCTTC. Protein: CASSNTGALDGYTF.

The genes are TRBV12-3 or TRBV12-4 and TRBJ2-5; D remains ambiguous. CDR3 size: 13 residues. V shed 1 base and J shed 5 bases, with 8 bases lying between them. The CDR3 DNA reads as TGTGCCAGCAGTTTAGGACATTACGAGACCCAGTACTTC. It yields the protein CASSLGHYETQYF.

V and J are TRBV11-2 and TRBJ2-7; the D gene is possibly TRBD1 (6 bases). Trimming removed 6 bases at V and 0 bases at J, with 9 bases between. This CDR3 spans 13 amino acids. Germline values: CDR1 SGHAT, CDR2 FQNNGV. In DNA form, the CDR3 reads TGTGCCAGCAGACGGACAGACTCCTACGAGCAGTACTTC. Translation: CASRRTDSYEQYF.

The chain has TRBV3-1 (or the pseudogene TRBV3-2) and TRBJ2-5; D is ambiguous. Trimming pared 1 base from V and 4 bases from J, leaving 7 bases between. This CDR3 has 13 amino acids. The germline CDR1 and CDR2 sequences are LGHDT and YNNKEL (reference sequence). The CDR3 sequence is CASSQGALETQYF. CDR3 DNA sequence: TGTGCCAGCAGCCAAGGGGCCCTAGAGACCCAGTACTTC.

The V and J genes are TRBV5-4 and TRBJ2-5; 10 positions agree with TRBD2. Germline V gene sequence: CDR1 SGHNT, CDR2 YYREEE (reference sequence). The CDR3 consists of 15 residues. V trimming: 0 bases; J trimming: 4 bases; junction bases outside the gene matches: 3. The CDR3 protein is CASSLGLAGAETQYF. The CDR3 coding sequence is TGTGCCAGCAGCTTGGGTCTAGCGGGGGCAGAGACCCAGTACTTC.

The chain couples TRBV29-1 to TRBJ1-2; D possibly corresponds to TRBD1 (6 bases). The germline gives CDR1 SQVTM, CDR2 ANQGSEA. The CDR3 length is 11 residues. Trimming stripped 6 bases from V and 4 bases from J, with 9 bases between. The CDR3 region is CSVDRAYGYTF. The CDR3 DNA sequence: TGCAGCGTGGACAGAGCCTATGGCTACACCTTC.

The V call is TRBV6-2 or TRBV6-3, the J call TRBJ2-3, with 9 bases that match TRBD2. Germline trimming cut 0 bases from V and 3 bases from J; bases unmatched to any gene: 7. The germline gives CDR1 MNHEY, CDR2 SVGEGT. This CDR3 has 17 amino acids. The CDR3 DNA reads as TGTGCCAGCAGTTACTCGACAGCGGGGGGTCGGACAGATACGCAGTATTTT. Its translation is CASSYSTAGGRTDTQYF.

This rearrangement joins TRBV29-1 to TRBJ2-7; tentative D call: TRBD1 (5 bases). The CDR3 spans 12 residues. The germline CDR1 and CDR2 sequences are SQVTM and ANQGSEA. V lost 4 bases and J 0 bases, leaving 7 bases between the germline ends. This CDR3 is CSVGRGSYEQYF. The CDR3 DNA follows: TGCAGCGTTGGTAGGGGCTCCTACGAGCAGTACTTC.

The chain recombines TRBV19 with TRBJ1-4; D unclear. Germline CDR1 is LNHDA and CDR2 is SQIVND (reference sequence). The CDR3 is made up of 13 amino acids. Trimming stripped 3 bases from V and 11 bases from J, with 13 bases between. The CDR3 is CASSILVFEKLFF. In nucleotides, the CDR3 is TGTGCCAGTAGTATTTTGGTTTTTGAGAAACTGTTTTTT.

The CDR3 sequence is CASSQGTNQLLAKNIQYF. CDR3 coding DNA: TGTGCCAGCTCACAGGGGACTAACCAGCTGTTAGCCAAAAACATTCAGTACTTC. The rearrangement uses TRBV18 and TRBJ2-4, with 7 bases identical to TRBD2. V lost 4 bases, J lost 0 bases, and 12 bases stayed unmatched. CDR1 and CDR2 (germline): KGHSH, LQKENI. The CDR3 length is 18 residues.

The chain recombines TRBV25-1 with TRBJ2-6, with 9 nucleotides matching TRBD1. Trimming took 3 bases from V and 4 from J; bases not matched to a gene: 10. CDR3 length: 18 residues. Per germline, CDR1 MGHDK and CDR2 SYGVNS. The CDR3 protein is CASSDYGQGKAGANVLTF. The CDR3 nucleotides are TGTGCCAGCAGTGATTACGGACAGGGGAAGGCAGGGGCCAACGTCCTGACTTTC. Using reference TRBV25-1 and TRBJ2-6 for the parts outside the CDR3, the full variable domain is EADIYQTPRYLVIGTGKKITLECSQTMGHDKMYWYQQDPGMELHLIHYSYGVNSTEKGDLSSESTVSRIRTEHFPLTLESARPSHTSQYLCASSDYGQGKAGANVLTFGAGSRLTVL.

The rearrangement uses TRBV2 and TRBJ1-6; weak D call: TRBD1 (6 bases). The V gene lost 6 bases and the J gene lost 7 bases, with 13 bases spanning the gap. The germline V gene has CDR1 SNHLY and CDR2 FYNNEI. The CDR3 covers 14 residues. The CDR3 reads CASRPGTLNSPLHF. As DNA, the CDR3 is TGTGCCAGCAGACCCGGGACACTGAATTCACCCCTCCACTTT.

The rearrangement links TRBV5-6 to TRBJ2-7; no clear D gene. Germline V lookup: CDR1 SGHDT, CDR2 YYEEEE. The CDR3 is made up of 14 amino acids. V lost 4 bases to trimming and J lost 1 base, with 12 bases between them. The CDR3 DNA follows: TGTGCCAGCAGCCCAGTTTTCCCTTCCTACGAGCAGTACTTC. Translation: CASSPVFPSYEQYF.

V gene TRBV3-1 (or the pseudogene TRBV3-2) combines with J gene TRBJ2-7; TRBD2 aligns across 16 bases. Trimming took 4 bases from V and 0 from J; bases not matched to a gene: 18. Germline CDR1 LGHDT, CDR2 YNNKEL (reference sequence). This CDR3 has 22 residues. The CDR3 sequence is CASSRKGPPGLAGGSSSYEQYF. The CDR3, as DNA: TGTGCCAGCAGCCGAAAGGGGCCTCCGGGACTAGCGGGGGGGTCTAGCTCCTACGAGCAGTACTTC.

The gene calls are TRBV2 and TRBJ2-2; 15 nucleotides align to TRBD2. The CDR3 is made up of 18 amino acids. The germline V gene encodes CDR1 SNHLY and CDR2 FYNNEI. J lost 1 base, V lost 5 bases, and 5 bases had no gene match. CDR3 DNA sequence: TGTGCCAGCAGTCCCCCGGGACTAGCGGGAGGGAACACCGGGGAGCTGTTTTTT. Its translation: CASSPPGLAGGNTGELFF.

This chain connects TRBV27 to TRBJ1-5; D not resolved. CDR3 length: 14 amino acids. V lost 6 bases to trimming and J lost 0 bases, with 9 bases between them. The germline gives CDR1 MNHEY, CDR2 SMNVEV (reference sequence). The DNA of the CDR3 is TGTGCCAGCAGAAGTGGCGGTAGCAATCAGCCCCAGCATTTT. Translated, it gives CASRSGGSNQPQHF.

In nucleotides, the CDR3 is TGCGCCAGCAGCTTGCAACAGGATTTGAACACTGAAGCTTTCTTT. Translated: CASSLQQDLNTEAFF. The V call is TRBV5-1, the J call TRBJ1-1, with D maybe TRBD1 (5 bases). V was shortened by 1 base and J by 0 bases, with 10 bases between the two germline ends. This CDR3 is 15 amino acids long. CDR1 and CDR2 (germline): SGHRS, YFSETQ.

This chain joins TRBV6-5 and TRBJ1-1; 9 bases line up with TRBD1. The J segment lost 7 bases and the V segment lost 2 bases, leaving 2 bases of the junction unmatched. Per germline, CDR1 MNHEY and CDR2 SVGAGI. CDR3 length: 13 amino acids. Written as DNA, the CDR3 is TGTGCCAGCAGTTACCGGACAGGGGATGAAGCTTTCTTT. This encodes CASSYRTGDEAFF.

The chain has TRBV7-8 and TRBJ1-1; possible D gene TRBD1, 6 bases. This CDR3 region has 13 residues. Germline V gives CDR1 SGHVS, CDR2 FQNEAQ. V was cut by 6 bases and J by 6 bases, with 14 bases left in between. CDR3 coding DNA: TGTGCCAGCAGTCCCCGGACAGTTTCTGAAGCTTTCTTT. It is translated as CASSPRTVSEAFF.

The chain uses TRBV3-1 (or the pseudogene TRBV3-2) and TRBJ2-5; 8 bases map to TRBD1. Per the germline V gene, CDR1 is LGHDT and CDR2 is YNNKEL (reference sequence). J gave up 2 bases and V 4 bases, and 12 bases lay outside the gene matches. This CDR3 is built from 17 residues. The CDR3 nucleotides read TGTGCCAGCAGCCCCCGGCAGGGGGCGCCGAATCAAGAGACCCAGTACTTC. Its protein product is CASSPRQGAPNQETQYF.

The chain employs TRBV9 and TRBJ2-1; D possibly corresponds to TRBD2 (6 bases). Trimming removed 0 bases at V and 4 bases at J, with 8 bases between. The germline V gene encodes CDR1 SGDLS and CDR2 YYNGEE. The CDR3 sequence is 14 residues long. This CDR3 is CASSVGTTYNEQFF. DNA for the CDR3: TGTGCCAGCAGCGTAGGGACTACATACAATGAGCAGTTCTTC.